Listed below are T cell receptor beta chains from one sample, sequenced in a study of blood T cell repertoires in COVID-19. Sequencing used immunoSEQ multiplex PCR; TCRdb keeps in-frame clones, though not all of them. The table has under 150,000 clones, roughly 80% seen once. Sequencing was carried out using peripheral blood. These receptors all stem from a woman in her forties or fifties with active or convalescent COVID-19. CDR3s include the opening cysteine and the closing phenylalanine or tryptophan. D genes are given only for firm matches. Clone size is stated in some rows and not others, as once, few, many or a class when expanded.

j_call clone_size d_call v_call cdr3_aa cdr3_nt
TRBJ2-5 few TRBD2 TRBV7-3 CASSPTSGGQPETQYF TGTGCCAGCAGCCCCACTAGCGGGGGGCAGCCGGAGACCCAGTACTTC
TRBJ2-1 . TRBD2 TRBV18 CASSPPGLAGGSYNEQFF TGTGCCAGCTCACCACCGGGACTAGCGGGAGGGTCCTACAATGAGCAGTTCTTC
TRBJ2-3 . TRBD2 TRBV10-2 CASTPSGSTDTQYF TGCGCCAGCACCCCTAGCGGTAGCACAGATACGCAGTATTTT
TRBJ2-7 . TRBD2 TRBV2 CASSEGLAEPYEQYF TGTGCCAGCAGTGAAGGACTAGCGGAACCCTACGAGCAGTACTTC
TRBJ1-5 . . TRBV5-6 CASSLSGDLEPQHF TGTGCCAGCAGCTTGTCGGGGGATTTAGAGCCCCAGCATTTT
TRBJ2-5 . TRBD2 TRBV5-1 CASSPGTSGGGETQYF TGCGCCAGCAGTCCCGGGACTAGCGGGGGAGGGGAGACCCAGTACTTC
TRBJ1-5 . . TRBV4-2 CASSQGGNQPQHF TGTGCCAGCAGTCAGGGAGGGAATCAGCCCCAGCATTTT
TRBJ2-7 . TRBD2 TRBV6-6 CASSYLGGITYEQYF TGTGCCAGCAGTTACCTCGGGGGGATAACCTACGAGCAGTACTTC
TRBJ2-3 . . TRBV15 CATSRGGGARTDTQYF TGTGCCACCAGCAGAGGAGGAGGGGCGCGAACAGATACGCAGTATTTT
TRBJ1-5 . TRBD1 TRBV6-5 CASQGGSNQPQHF TGTGCCAGCCAGGGGGGTAGCAATCAGCCCCAGCATTTT
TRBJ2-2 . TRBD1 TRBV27 CASSKIGQGLKEVNTGELFF TGTGCCAGCAGTAAGATAGGACAGGGGCTAAAAGAAGTGAACACCGGGGAGCTGTTTTTT
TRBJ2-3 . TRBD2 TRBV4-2 CASSQEGLAPGPYTDTQYF TGTGCCAGCAGCCAAGAAGGACTAGCGCCAGGCCCATACACAGATACGCAGTATTTT
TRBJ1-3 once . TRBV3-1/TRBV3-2 CASSQAQGLGNTIYF TGTGCCAGCAGCCAAGCTCAAGGACTTGGAAACACCATATATTTT
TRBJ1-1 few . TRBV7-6 CASSLAGEQTNTEAFF TGTGCCAGCAGCTTAGCAGGCGAACAGACGAACACTGAAGCTTTCTTT
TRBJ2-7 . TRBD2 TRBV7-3 CASSRLAGGSEQYF TGTGCCAGCAGCCGACTAGCGGGAGGTAGCGAGCAGTACTTC
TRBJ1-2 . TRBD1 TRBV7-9 CASSPGQAYGYTF TGTGCCAGCAGCCCCGGACAGGCTTATGGCTACACCTTC
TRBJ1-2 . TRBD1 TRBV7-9 CASSLEGAPTDGYTF TGTGCCAGCAGCCTGGAGGGGGCGCCGACTGATGGCTACACCTTC
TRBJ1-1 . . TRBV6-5 CASSYSIPVAEAFF TGTGCCAGCAGTTACTCTATTCCAGTGGCTGAAGCTTTCTTT
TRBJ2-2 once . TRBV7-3 CASSPWNTGELFF TGTGCCAGCAGCCCCTGGAACACCGGGGAGCTGTTTTTT
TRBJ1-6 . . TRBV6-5 CASSAGRSYNSPLHF TGTGCCAGCAGCGCAGGGCGCTCCTATAATTCACCCCTCCACTTT
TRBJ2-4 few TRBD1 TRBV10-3 CAISDPNRGGKNIQYF TGTGCCATCAGTGACCCGAACAGGGGTGGCAAAAACATTCAGTACTTC
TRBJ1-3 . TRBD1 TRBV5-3 CARSRPPGQGRKGNTIYF TGTGCCAGAAGCCGCCCCCCTGGACAGGGAAGAAAGGGAAACACCATATATTTT
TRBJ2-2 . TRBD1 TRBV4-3 CASSQSPGQGNTGELFF TGCGCCAGCAGCCAAAGCCCTGGACAGGGAAACACCGGGGAGCTGTTTTTT
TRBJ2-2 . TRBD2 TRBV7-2 CASSTRTSGGGELFF TGTGCCAGCAGCACCAGGACTAGCGGGGGCGGGGAGCTGTTTTTT
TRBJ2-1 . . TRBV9 CASSDSVPPGEQFF TGTGCCAGCAGCGATTCTGTTCCTCCGGGTGAGCAGTTCTTC
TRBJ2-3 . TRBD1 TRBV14 CASSQEGYGTGGTLDTQYF TGTGCCAGCAGCCAAGAGGGTTACGGCACAGGGGGCACCCTTGATACGCAGTATTTT
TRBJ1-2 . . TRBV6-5 CASSYSPREGYGYTF TGTGCCAGCAGTTACTCTCCCAGGGAAGGCTATGGCTACACCTTC
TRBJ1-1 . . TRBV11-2 CASSSLTGSNTEAFF TGTGCCAGCAGCAGCCTCACAGGGTCCAACACTGAAGCTTTCTTT
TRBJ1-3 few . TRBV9 CASSVGGISGNTIYF TGTGCCAGCAGCGTAGGCGGGATCTCTGGAAACACCATATATTTT
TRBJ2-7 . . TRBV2 CASSAWTAFYEQYF TGTGCCAGCAGTGCCTGGACAGCCTTCTACGAGCAGTACTTC
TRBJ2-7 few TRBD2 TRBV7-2 CASSRRSAGGQLYEQYF TGTGCCAGCAGCCGCAGGTCAGCGGGAGGGCAGCTCTACGAGCAGTACTTC
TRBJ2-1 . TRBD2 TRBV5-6 CASSFTSGTYNEQFF TGTGCCAGCAGCTTTACTAGCGGGACTTACAATGAGCAGTTCTTC
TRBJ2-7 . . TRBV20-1 CSASLNQGKGDYEQYF TGCAGTGCTAGTTTAAACCAGGGAAAGGGGGACTACGAGCAGTACTTC
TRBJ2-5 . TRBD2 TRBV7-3 CASSSRASGMETQYF TGTGCCAGCAGCTCCCGGGCTAGCGGGATGGAGACCCAGTACTTC
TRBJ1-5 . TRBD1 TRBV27 CASRRQGDSNQPQHF TGTGCCAGCAGGAGACAGGGGGATAGCAATCAGCCCCAGCATTTT
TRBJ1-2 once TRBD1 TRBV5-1 CASSLDGTGRTYGYTF TGCGCCAGCAGCTTGGATGGGACAGGGAGGACCTATGGCTACACCTTC
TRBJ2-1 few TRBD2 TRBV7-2 CASSPKGLAGGGNEQFF TGTGCCAGCAGCCCAAAGGGACTAGCGGGAGGGGGGAATGAGCAGTTCTTC
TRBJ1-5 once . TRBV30 CAWTVGPNQPQHF TGTGCCTGGACCGTGGGGCCGAATCAGCCCCAGCATTTT
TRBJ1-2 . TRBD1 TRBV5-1 CASSADGTVPNYGYTF TGCGCCAGCAGCGCGGATGGGACAGTTCCTAACTATGGCTACACCTTC
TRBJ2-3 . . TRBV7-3 CASSLSGGASTDTQYF TGTGCCAGCAGCTTAAGCGGCGGGGCTAGCACAGATACGCAGTATTTT
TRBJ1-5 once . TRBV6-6 CASSYYDRNNQPQHF TGTGCCAGCAGTTACTACGACAGGAACAATCAGCCCCAGCATTTT